This T cell receptor (beta chain) was identified during a study of cytomegalovirus exposure and HLA in healthy donors. Overall study: Drawn from HLA-typed donors, 80 million to 100 million unique TCRs were held in an early data release.

Researchers ran the PCR with 60 Vbeta and 13 Jbeta primers. Assay: immunoSEQ multiplex PCR; the TCRdb copy retains only in-frame clones and omits some. The sample yields about 99,000 clones, about three quarters seen once. Germline CDR1 SGHNT, CDR2 YYREEE (reference sequence). Trimming at V came to 0 bases and at J to 6 bases, leaving 3 bases not matched to a gene. CDR3 size: 15 residues. The TCR sequence derives from a man aged 60 to 69 in good health and CMV-seropositive. V usage is TRBV5-4 and J usage is TRBJ1-6; TRBD1 agrees at 7 bases. Sequencing input: PBMCs. CDR3 nucleotides: TGTGCCAGCAGCTTGGTGACAGGGACTAATTCACCCCTCCACTTT. The encoded protein is CASSLVTGTNSPLHF.